This T cell receptor (beta chain) was found in a study of shared clonotypes between healthy human individuals. CD45RO negativity and positive selection for CCR7 defined naive CD8 cells, a population that excluded terminally differentiated effector memory CD45RA+ cells. TCRdb's table, derived via immunoSEQ multiplex PCR, lists solely in-frame clones and lacks some. The sample holds 1.5 million to 2.5 million clones, just under 95% seen once. The CDR3 spans 13 residues. Germline V gene sequence: CDR1 MNHNY, CDR2 SVGAGI (reference sequence). Trimming cost V 4 bases and J 4 bases, with 11 bases left between them.

The V and J genes are TRBV6-6 and TRBJ2-7, with D perhaps matching TRBD1 (6 bases). Sequencing was performed on naive CD8+ T cells sorted from blood. This clonotype was obtained from a man aged 18 to 30 in good health. As DNA, the CDR3 is TGTGCCAGCAGTTGGGACACGGCGTACGAGCAGTACTTC. Its translation is CASSWDTAYEQYF.